This entry lists 6 T cell receptor beta chains sequenced from one sample in a study of blood T cell repertoires in COVID-19 (dated by TCRdb to the early 2020s). Libraries were prepared through the immunoSEQ multiplex PCR assay. Imported from immuneACCESS, the table was reduced by TCRdb to in-frame sequences with V and J called. These copies leave out some clones; in studies compared against another copy, an unresolved V gene accounts for under half, and the cause of the remainder is not known. Across this sample there are tens of thousands of clones, with over 60% seen only once. The ten largest clones add up to approximately 20% of the sample. Sample: peripheral blood. All receptors come from a man aged 25 to 45 with COVID-19, enrolled during active disease.

This chain connects TRBV7-2 to TRBJ2-1; a possible D gene is TRBD1 (6 bases). CDR1 and CDR2 from the germline V gene are SGHTA and FQGNSA. The length of the CDR3 is 15 residues. The V and J ends lost 7 bases and 0 bases respectively, with 13 bases between them. The CDR3 loop is CASKAGGLSYNEQFF. DNA of the CDR3: TGTGCCAGCAAAGCTGGGGGCCTCTCCTACAATGAGCAGTTCTTC.

The chain combines TRBV29-1 with TRBJ2-3, with 8 bases aligning to TRBD1. V was clipped by 4 bases and J by 2 bases; unmatched bases: 17. CDR3 length: 18 amino acids. Germline loops: CDR1 SQVTM, CDR2 ANQGSEA. The CDR3 DNA reads TGCAGCGTTGTTCCACTGAAAGCAGGGGGCTTTGACACAGATACGCAGTATTTT. This translates into CSVVPLKAGGFDTDTQYF.

This clone counts as large. This sequence joins TRBV24-1 and TRBJ1-1; no reliable D call. The ends were cut back, 6 bases at V and 7 bases at J, with 5 bases in the middle. From germline, CDR1 is KGHDR and CDR2 SFDVKD. This CDR3 contains 10 residues. The CDR3 region has the DNA TGTGCCACCAGTACAGATGAAGCTTTCTTT. This sequence encodes CATSTDEAFF.

This chain uses TRBV12-3 or TRBV12-4 with TRBJ1-2, with no clear D. Trimming took 4 bases from V and 6 from J, leaving 12 bases between them. The CDR3 has 13 amino acids. As DNA, the CDR3 is TGTGCCAGCAGTTCCGGCGGATTAGATGGCTACACCTTC. Protein sequence: CASSSGGLDGYTF.

The chain carries TRBV27 and TRBJ1-5; D call uncertain. This CDR3 has 14 residues. Germline values: CDR1 MNHEY, CDR2 SMNVEV (reference sequence). Trimming removed 6 bases from V and 0 bases from J, with 9 bases in between. For the CDR3, the DNA is TGTGCCAGCAGCCCCGGGGATAGCAATCAGCCCCAGCATTTT. As protein: CASSPGDSNQPQHF.

The CDR3: CASSLAGPYYNEQFF. CDR3 nucleotides: TGTGCCAGCAGTTTAGCGGGGCCTTATTACAATGAGCAGTTCTTC. This chain connects TRBV6-5 to TRBJ2-1, with 8 bases fitting TRBD2. J lost 4 bases, V lost 4 bases, and 6 bases had no gene match. The CDR3 contains 15 residues. CDR1 MNHEY and CDR2 SVGAGI come from the germline V gene.